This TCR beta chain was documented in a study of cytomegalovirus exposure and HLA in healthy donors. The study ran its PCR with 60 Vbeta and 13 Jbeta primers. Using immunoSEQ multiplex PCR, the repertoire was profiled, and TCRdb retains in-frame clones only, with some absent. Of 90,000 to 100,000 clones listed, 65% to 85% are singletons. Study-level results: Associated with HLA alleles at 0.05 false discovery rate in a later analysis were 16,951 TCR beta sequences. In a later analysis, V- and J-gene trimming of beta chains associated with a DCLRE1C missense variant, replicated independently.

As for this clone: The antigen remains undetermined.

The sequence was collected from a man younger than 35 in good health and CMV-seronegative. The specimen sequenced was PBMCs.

The DNA for the CDR3 is TGCAGTGCTAGTGGAGGGGCTGGCTACACCTTC. Translated, it gives CSASGGAGYTF. The chain couples TRBV20-1 to TRBJ1-2; D possibly corresponds to TRBD1 (5 bases). Germline CDR1 and CDR2: DFQATT and SNEGSKA (reference sequence). This CDR3 is built from 11 residues. V lost 3 bases to trimming and J lost 7 bases, with 9 bases between them.